This T cell receptor (beta chain) derives from a study of cytomegalovirus exposure and HLA in healthy donors. Whole-study results and caveats: On later analysis, the bulk of CMV-associated TCR beta chains appeared to be HLA-restricted.

Notes on this clone: No antigen is known for it.

The length of the CDR3 is 12 residues. CDR1 is SQVTM, CDR2 ANQGSEA, per germline. Germline trimming cut 3 bases from V and 6 bases from J; bases unmatched to any gene: 3. Vbeta (60) and Jbeta (13) primers were used in the PCR. Sequenced by immunoSEQ multiplex PCR; TCRdb stores in-frame clones only, minus some. The data show under 45,000 clones, over 60% seen once. The chain combines TRBV29-1 with TRBJ2-7, with 9 bases that match TRBD1. The TCR sequence derives from a man aged 25 to 40 in good health and CMV-seronegative. Sequencing used PBMCs. In DNA, the CDR3 is TGCAGCGTTGAGGGGACAGGGATCGAGCAGTACTTC. Protein product: CSVEGTGIEQYF.